The clone carrying this TCR beta chain was detected only once. The table came from immunoSEQ multiplex PCR; TCRdb's copy has only in-frame clones and leaves some out. Here the sample spans roughly 2,500,000 clones, more than 85% being singletons. Donors comprised healthy HIV-negative adults lacking recent acute infections or vaccinations. The record originates from a study of shared clonotypes between healthy human individuals. Per germline, CDR1 SGHTA and CDR2 FQGNSA. The V and J ends lost 3 bases and 5 bases respectively, with 11 bases between them. The CDR3 length is 14 residues. V gene TRBV7-2 combines with J gene TRBJ2-1, with D hard to call. The source is a man aged 18 to 30 in good health. Some clones in this sample may be carry-over from other donors' samples. The material sequenced was naive CD4+ T cells from PBMCs. Subset specified: CD45RA+ positively selected. CDR3 amino acids: CASSFSGRDNEQFF. CDR3 DNA sequence: TGTGCCAGCAGCTTTTCCGGTAGGGACAATGAGCAGTTCTTC.